Presented here are 6 T cell receptor beta chains from one specimen sequenced in a study of blood T cell repertoires in COVID-19. TCRdb's copy holds only in-frame clones and misses some; the assay was immunoSEQ multiplex PCR. The table lists fewer than 65,000 clones, about nine tenths of them singletons, with about 1.5% in the top ten. Sample: peripheral blood. All receptors derive from a woman older than 75 with acute or convalescent COVID-19.

The chain combines TRBV7-2 with TRBJ2-7, with D maybe TRBD1 (5 bases). This CDR3 has 13 amino acids. V lost 4 bases and J 4 bases, leaving 11 bases between the germline ends. Looked up from germline, CDR1 is SGHTA and CDR2 is FQGNSA. DNA for the CDR3: TGTGCCAGCAGCTACGGACAAACGTACGAGCAGTACTTC. This gives the protein CASSYGQTYEQYF.

The rearrangement joins TRBV7-8 to TRBJ2-1; D remains unclear. This CDR3 has 14 amino acids. V lost 4 bases and J lost 4, with 11 bases in between. Looked up from germline, CDR1 is SGHVS and CDR2 is FQNEAQ. CDR3 sequence (DNA): TGTGCCAGCAGCTCACAATCTGTGTACAATGAGCAGTTCTTC. This sequence encodes CASSSQSVYNEQFF.

The chain employs TRBV6-6 and TRBJ2-2; a possible D gene is TRBD1 (6 bases). Per germline, CDR1 MNHNY and CDR2 SVGAGI (reference sequence). There are 14 residues in the CDR3. V lost 6 bases to trimming and J lost 0 bases, with 8 bases between them. The CDR3: CASRRDTNTGELFF. CDR3 coding DNA: TGTGCCAGCAGGAGGGACACGAACACCGGGGAGCTGTTTTTT.

The chain combines TRBV11-1 with TRBJ1-2, with D tentatively TRBD1 (6 bases). Per germline, CDR1 SGHAT and CDR2 FQDESV (reference sequence). Trimming shortened V by 5 bases and J by 4 bases, and 17 bases separated the two germline ends. CDR3 size: 15 residues. The CDR3 nucleotides read TGTGCCAGCAGCATCCGACAGGCCCCTGGCTATGGCTACACCTTC. Residues: CASSIRQAPGYGYTF.

The CDR3 DNA reads TGTGCCAGCAGACCCGGGGGTAGGAACACCGGGGAGCTGTTTTTT. Protein product: CASRPGGRNTGELFF. The chain uses TRBV11-1 and TRBJ2-2; perhaps TRBD2 as D (6 bases). This CDR3 comprises 15 residues. Germline CDR1 is SGHAT and CDR2 is FQDESV (reference sequence). Trimming removed 6 bases at V and 1 base at J, with 12 bases between.

J is TRBJ2-1 and V is TRBV18, with TRBD1 matching 11 bases. This CDR3 region has 20 residues. V lost 1 base and J lost 8; bases outside the gene matches: 19. CDR1 and CDR2 (germline): KGHSH, LQKENI. The CDR3 reads CASSPQPGTGGNSGAYEQFF. In nucleotides, the CDR3 is TGTGCCAGCTCACCACAACCCGGGACAGGGGGAAATTCCGGGGCATATGAGCAGTTCTTC. Full variable domain (missing parts from reference TRBV18 and TRBJ2-1): NAGVMQNPRHLVRRRGQEARLRCSPMKGHSHVYWYRQLPEEGLKFMVYLQKENIIDESGMPKERFSAEFPKEGPSILRIQQVVRGDSAAYFCASSPQPGTGGNSGAYEQFFGPGTRLTVL.